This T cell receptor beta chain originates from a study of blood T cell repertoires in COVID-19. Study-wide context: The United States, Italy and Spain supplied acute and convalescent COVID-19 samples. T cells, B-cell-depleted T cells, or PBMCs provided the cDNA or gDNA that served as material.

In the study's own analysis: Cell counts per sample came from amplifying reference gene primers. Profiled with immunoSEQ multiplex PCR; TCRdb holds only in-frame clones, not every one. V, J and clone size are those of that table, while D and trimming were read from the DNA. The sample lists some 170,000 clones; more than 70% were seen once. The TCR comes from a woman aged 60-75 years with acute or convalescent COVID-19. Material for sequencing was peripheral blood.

The CDR3 reads CASSQVDSLNQPQHF. In DNA, the CDR3 is TGCGCCAGCAGCCAAGTGGACAGCCTCAATCAGCCCCAGCATTTT. The rearrangement uses TRBV4-1 and TRBJ1-5; maybe TRBD1 (6 bases). V was shortened by 1 base and J by 3 bases, with 10 bases between the two germline ends. The germline V gene encodes CDR1 MGHRA and CDR2 YSYEKL. The CDR3 runs 15 residues.